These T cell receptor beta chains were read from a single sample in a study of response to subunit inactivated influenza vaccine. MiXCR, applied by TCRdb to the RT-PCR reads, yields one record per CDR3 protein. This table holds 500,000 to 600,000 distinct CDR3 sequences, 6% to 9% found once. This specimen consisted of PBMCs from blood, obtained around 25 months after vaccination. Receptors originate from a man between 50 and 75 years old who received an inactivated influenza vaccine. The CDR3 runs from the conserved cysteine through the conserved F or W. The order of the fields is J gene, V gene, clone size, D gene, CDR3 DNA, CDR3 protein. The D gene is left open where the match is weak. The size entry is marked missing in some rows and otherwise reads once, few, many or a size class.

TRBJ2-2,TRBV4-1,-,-,TGCGCCAGCAGCCAAGTTAGAGGCAGGGGCGGAACCGGGGAGCTGTTTTTT,CASSQVRGRGGTGELFF
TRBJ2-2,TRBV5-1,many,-,TGCGCCAGCAGCTTGGAATTCCAGTACACCGGGGAGCTGTTTTTT,CASSLEFQYTGELFF
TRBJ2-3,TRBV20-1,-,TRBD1,TGCAGTGCTAGAGGTTCCGGGACAGGGATCCTTAGCACAGATACGCAGTATTTT,CSARGSGTGILSTDTQYF
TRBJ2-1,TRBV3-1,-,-,TGTGCCAGCAGCCAAGGTAACTACAATGAGCAGTTCTTC,CASSQGNYNEQFF
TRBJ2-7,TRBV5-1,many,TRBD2,TGCGCCAGCAGCTTTGGGACTAGCGACGAGCAGTACTTC,CASSFGTSDEQYF
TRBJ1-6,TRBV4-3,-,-,TGCGCCAGCAGCCCGTACGAGAGGGACCTTCTCCCTAATTCACCCCTCCACTTT,CASSPYERDLLPNSPLHF
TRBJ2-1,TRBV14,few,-,TGTGCCAGCAGCCCTCGGGGGAGCGGACCAACCTACAATGAGCAGTTCTTC,CASSPRGSGPTYNEQFF
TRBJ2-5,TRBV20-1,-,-,TGCAGTGCTAGAGATAGGAGCGTCTGGACGACCCAGTACTTC,CSARDRSVWTTQYF
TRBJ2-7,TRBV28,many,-,TGTGCCAGCAGTCCGACTTATGCCTACGAGCAGTACTTC,CASSPTYAYEQYF
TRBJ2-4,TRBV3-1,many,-,TGTGCCAGCAGCCAGACGGTGTCGATAGGCATTCAGTACTTC,CASSQTVSIGIQYF
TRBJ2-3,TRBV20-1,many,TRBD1,TGCAGTGCTTTACAGGGGGCGGGCACAGATACGCAGTATTTT,CSALQGAGTDTQYF
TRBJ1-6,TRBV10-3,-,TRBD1,TGTGCCACCCGACAGGGTCAATCACCCCTCCACTTT,CATRQGQSPLHF
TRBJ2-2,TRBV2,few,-,TGTGCCAGCAGTCAGACGGTGAACACCGGGGAGCTGTTTTTT,CASSQTVNTGELFF
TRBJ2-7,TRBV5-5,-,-,TGTGCCAGCGGTTGGGGCGTAAGCTCCTACGAGCAGTACTTC,CASGWGVSSYEQYF
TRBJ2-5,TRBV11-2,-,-,TGTGCCAGCAGCTTGGGGTTTAGAGAGACCCAGTACTTC,CASSLGFRETQYF
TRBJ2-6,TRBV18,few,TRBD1,TGTGCCAGCTCAGACAGGGCTGGGGCCAACGTCCTGATTTTC,CASSDRAGANVLIF
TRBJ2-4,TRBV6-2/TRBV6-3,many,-,TGTGCCAGCAGTTACCCGCAAGACAGGTCCTCAGCCAAAAACATTCAGTACTTC,CASSYPQDRSSAKNIQYF
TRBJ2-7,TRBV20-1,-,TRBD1,TGCAGTGCTATCGCGACAGGGTCCTACGAGCAGTACTTC,CSAIATGSYEQYF
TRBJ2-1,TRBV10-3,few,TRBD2,TGTGCCATCGGGGCCGGGCTAGCGGGAGTGGAGGAGCAGTTCTTC,CAIGAGLAGVEEQFF
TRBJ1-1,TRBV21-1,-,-,TGTGCCAGCAGCAGGGGGGGCTGGGACACTGAAGCTTTCTTT,CASSRGGWDTEAFF
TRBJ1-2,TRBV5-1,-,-,TGCGCCAGCAGCTTGGTTGACACGGGGGCGTATGGCTACACCTTC,CASSLVDTGAYGYTF
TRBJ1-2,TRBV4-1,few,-,TGCGCCAGCAGCCAAGATATTCTCGGACAGCTAAATAACTATGGCTACACCTTC,CASSQDILGQLNNYGYTF
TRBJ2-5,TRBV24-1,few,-,TGTGCCACCAGTGCGACAGGCCCTACAGAGACCCAGTACTTC,CATSATGPTETQYF